Below, 23 T cell receptor beta chains from the same sample are listed, as sequenced in a study of shared clonotypes between healthy human individuals (dated by TCRdb to about 2020). To prepare the library, the immunoSEQ multiplex PCR assay was applied. The clones in this table, taken by TCRdb from immuneACCESS, are in-frame only. Not every clone is retained; where verified, under half of the shortfall comes from an unresolved V gene, and the cause of the rest is unknown. This sample holds some 790,000 clones; 72% were observed only once. The top ten hold around 1.8% of the sample. The sequenced material came from memory CD4+ T cells sorted from blood. The meaning of the sample's cell subset or site label: CD45RA-negative fraction. All receptors derive from a young woman in good health.

This clone showed up just once. The chain has TRBV28 and TRBJ1-1; D perhaps matches TRBD1 (6 bases). Trimming took off 8 bases at V and 2 bases at J, with 15 bases between the two ends. The germline CDR1 and CDR2 sequences are MDHEN and SYDVKM. This CDR3 region has 14 residues. CDR3 nucleotides: TGTGCCAGCCAACCGGCGGGGGGCAACACTGAAGCTTTCTTT. Protein: CASQPAGGNTEAFF.

The chain has TRBV5-1 and TRBJ2-3; 15 nucleotides agree with TRBD2. V trimming: 4 bases; J trimming: 3 bases; junction bases outside the gene matches: 12. This CDR3 region has 19 residues. Germline V CDR1 and CDR2: SGHRS, YFSETQ. In nucleotides, the CDR3 is TGCGCCAGCAGCCCCAGCGGACTAGCGGGAGGGGTGAGAACAGATACGCAGTATTTT. Protein sequence: CASSPSGLAGGVRTDTQYF.

This clone was detected only a few times. This chain joins TRBV4-1 and TRBJ2-7; 9 bases are a match to TRBD2. V lost 5 bases and J lost 1; bases outside the gene matches: 12. The CDR3 spans 17 residues. In germline, CDR1 is MGHRA, CDR2 YSYEKL. CDR3 loop: CASSNSGGGGLSYEQYF. The CDR3, as DNA: TGCGCCAGCAGCAATAGCGGGGGAGGGGGTTTGTCCTACGAGCAGTACTTC.

This rearrangement joins TRBV5-4 to TRBJ2-3; 11 positions match TRBD2. This CDR3 has 16 residues. V lost 4 bases and J lost 2; bases outside the gene matches: 6. Germline CDR1 reads SGHNT; CDR2 reads YYREEE (reference sequence). CDR3 in amino acids: CASSQGTSGFTDTQYF. The DNA for the CDR3 is TGTGCCAGCAGCCAGGGGACTAGCGGATTCACAGATACGCAGTATTTT.

This clone was detected only a few times. This chain connects TRBV14 to TRBJ1-2, with unresolved D. Per germline, CDR1 SGHDN and CDR2 FVKESK. V lost 4 bases and J lost 5, with 8 bases in between. The CDR3 loop spans 12 amino acids. CDR3 sequence: CASSLTGYGYTF. In DNA, the CDR3 is TGTGCCAGCAGCCTAACGGGTTATGGCTACACCTTC.

Here the CDR3 reads CASSSNQGQAFF. CDR3 coding DNA: TGTGCCAGCAGTTCGAACCAGGGGCAAGCTTTCTTT. The chain has TRBV11-3 and TRBJ1-1; D might be TRBD1 (6 bases). This CDR3 contains 12 residues. Germline CDR1 SGHNT, CDR2 YENEEA. Trimming took off 6 bases at V and 9 bases at J, with 14 bases between the two ends.

Turning to this clone: A much larger clone differs by one base, so this may be a read error. The chain employs TRBV6-4 and TRBJ2-2; 10 bases line up with TRBD2. The CDR3 contains 15 residues. The germline CDR1 and CDR2 sequences are MRHNA and SNTAGT. The V and J ends lost 4 bases and 1 base, in that order; junction bases with no gene match: 0. Here the CDR3 DNA reads TGTGCCAGCAGTGGGACTAGCGGGAACACCGGGGAGCTGTTTTTT. Translating it yields CASSGTSGNTGELFF.

The gene calls are TRBV19 and TRBJ2-2; D uncertain. Looked up from germline, CDR1 is LNHDA and CDR2 is SQIVND (reference sequence). The CDR3 spans 15 residues. The V end was cut by 3 bases, the J end by 6 bases, with 14 bases between. The CDR3 sequence is CASSIRGTRAGELFF. Written as DNA, the CDR3 is TGTGCCAGTAGTATCCGCGGTACGAGAGCCGGGGAGCTGTTTTTT.

The chain carries TRBV4-1 and TRBJ1-1; D is ambiguous. The CDR3 extends over 15 amino acids. Per germline, CDR1 MGHRA and CDR2 YSYEKL. V lost 1 base and J lost 5, with 14 bases in between. The CDR3 reads CASSQATSRSTEAFF. DNA for the CDR3: TGCGCCAGCAGCCAAGCCACCTCGAGGTCGACTGAAGCTTTCTTT.

The chain uses TRBV18 and TRBJ1-1, with TRBD1 as a possible D gene (5 bases). Trimming cost V 3 bases and J 4 bases, with 15 bases left between them. The CDR3 covers 15 residues. CDR1 is KGHSH, CDR2 LQKENI, per germline. In DNA form, the CDR3 reads TGTGCCAGCTCACCGGAGGCTCAGGGCGGCACTGAAGCTTTCTTT. Amino acid sequence: CASSPEAQGGTEAFF.

This chain connects TRBV5-1 to TRBJ1-2; TRBD1 is a possible D gene (6 bases). Germline-derived CDR1 and CDR2 are SGHRS and YFSETQ. The V gene lost 3 bases and the J gene lost 5 bases, with 14 bases spanning the gap. The CDR3 spans 14 residues. In nucleotides, the CDR3 is TGCGCCAGCAGCTGGGACACGGGTTCGTATGGCTACACCTTC. This codes for CASSWDTGSYGYTF.

A few counts support this clone. The J gene is TRBJ2-5, the V gene TRBV14; D remains unclear. Germline values: CDR1 SGHDN, CDR2 FVKESK. This CDR3 region has 11 residues. Between the trimmed V and J ends, which lost 2 bases and 4 bases, there was a span of 2 bases. CDR3 sequence: CASSQTETQYF. DNA for the CDR3: TGTGCCAGCAGCCAAACAGAGACCCAGTACTTC.

The count of this clone is one. The CDR3 protein is CASSDRGRSTGELFF. CDR3 coding DNA: TGTGCCAGCAGTGACAGGGGGCGCAGCACCGGGGAGCTGTTTTTT. The gene calls are TRBV25-1 and TRBJ2-2; 8 nucleotides line up with TRBD1. Trimming took 3 bases from V and 4 from J; bases not matched to a gene: 4. This CDR3 comprises 15 residues. CDR1 is MGHDK and CDR2 is SYGVNS in the germline V gene.

The chain links TRBV28 to TRBJ1-5; D is ambiguous. V lost 6 bases, J lost 1 base, and 16 bases lay in between. Germline CDR1 MDHEN, CDR2 SYDVKM. This CDR3 has 16 amino acids. CDR3 DNA: TGTGCCAGCAGCCCAGCGGGGAAGTTGAGCAATCAGCCCCAGCATTTT. Translation gives CASSPAGKLSNQPQHF. Full variable domain (rest looked up from reference TRBV28 and TRBJ1-5): DVKVTQSSRYLVKRTGEKVFLECVQDMDHENMFWYRQDPGLGLRLIYFSYDVKMKEKGDIPEGYSVSREKKERFSLILESASTNQTSMYLCASSPAGKLSNQPQHFGDGTRLSIL.

V gene TRBV5-1 combines with J gene TRBJ1-2; D not resolved. Trimming took 0 bases from V and 7 from J, leaving 10 bases between them. The CDR3 spans 13 residues. Looked up from germline, CDR1 is SGHRS and CDR2 is YFSETQ. The CDR3 here is CASSLGPPGGYTF. The CDR3 region has the DNA TGCGCCAGCAGCTTGGGCCCGCCGGGTGGCTACACCTTC.

As concerns this clone: This specimen includes other DNA sequences encoding the same CDR3. V and J are TRBV18 and TRBJ1-1; a weak D match, TRBD1 (5 bases). The CDR3 extends over 13 amino acids. The V gene lost 6 bases and the J gene lost 0 bases, with 8 bases spanning the gap. Germline V gives CDR1 KGHSH, CDR2 LQKENI. CDR3 in DNA: TGTGCCAGCTCGCAGGGATTGAACACTGAAGCTTTCTTT. Translation: CASSQGLNTEAFF.

The chain combines TRBV5-8 with TRBJ1-1; maybe TRBD1 (5 bases). The CDR3 is 17 residues long. Germline assignment: CDR1 SGHTS and CDR2 YDEGEE. Deletions cut 0 bases from V and 1 base from J, with 16 bases between. CDR3 in amino acids: CASSLGNFLGTNTEAFF. The CDR3 bases are TGTGCCAGCAGCTTGGGAAATTTTTTAGGGACGAACACTGAAGCTTTCTTT.

The chain has TRBV10-3 and TRBJ2-2, with D unresolved. V was cut by 2 bases and J by 0 bases, with 16 bases left in between. The CDR3 length is 18 residues. CDR1 is ENHRY and CDR2 is SYGVKD in the germline V gene. CDR3 sequence (DNA): TGTGCCATCAGTGAGCAGTCGGGCGGACCGACGAACACCGGGGAGCTGTTTTTT. Amino acid sequence: CAISEQSGGPTNTGELFF.

This chain uses TRBV27 with TRBJ2-3, with TRBD2 matching over 10 bases. The CDR3 contains 16 residues. Germline V gives CDR1 MNHEY, CDR2 SMNVEV (reference sequence). V gave up 6 bases and J gave up 2 bases; unmatched junction bases: 8. The CDR3 loop is CASSRWGTSDTDTQYF. The CDR3 DNA is TGTGCCAGCAGCCGATGGGGGACTAGCGACACAGATACGCAGTATTTT.

This rearrangement joins TRBV28 to TRBJ2-7; 15 nucleotides agree with TRBD2. The CDR3 sequence is 16 residues long. The V and J ends lost 6 bases and 3 bases, in that order; junction bases with no gene match: 6. Germline CDR1 is MDHEN and CDR2 is SYDVKM. CDR3 loop: CASRTTGLAGGYEQYF. CDR3 DNA sequence: TGTGCCAGCAGAACCACGGGACTAGCGGGAGGCTACGAGCAGTACTTC.

This clone was detected only once. The chain is built from TRBV7-8 and TRBJ2-7, with 10 nucleotides matching TRBD2. The V segment lost 0 bases and the J segment 0 bases; nucleotides outside the gene matches: 14. The CDR3 is 20 residues long. Germline V CDR1 and CDR2: SGHVS, FQNEAQ. CDR3 in DNA: TGTGCCAGCAGCTTAGCGGCTGTGACTAGCGGGCGTCCTTACTCCTACGAGCAGTACTTC. Its protein product is CASSLAAVTSGRPYSYEQYF.

J is TRBJ2-7 and V is TRBV27, with TRBD2 matching over 12 bases. CDR1 and CDR2 from the germline V gene are MNHEY and SMNVEV (reference sequence). This CDR3 spans 15 amino acids. The J segment lost 0 bases and the V segment lost 7 bases, leaving 4 bases of the junction unmatched. The CDR3 sequence: CASTEGLAGSYEQYF. The DNA of the CDR3 is TGTGCCAGCACCGAGGGACTAGCGGGCTCCTACGAGCAGTACTTC.

This clone was detected a few times. The chain has TRBV19 and TRBJ2-1, with unresolved D. V dropped 3 bases and J dropped 0 bases, with 15 bases sitting between them. Per germline, CDR1 LNHDA and CDR2 SQIVND (reference sequence). This CDR3 is built from 17 residues. The CDR3 coding sequence is TGTGCCAGTAGTATGCGCTCTCGGTTAAGCTCCTACAATGAGCAGTTCTTC. This translates into CASSMRSRLSSYNEQFF.